The present T cell receptor beta chain was sequenced within a study of T cell responses to AZD1222 COVID-19 vaccine. Turning to this clone: Its antigen is as yet unknown.

Overall study findings and caveats: Females made up more of the donors, who were largely white British, and clonal diversity may have come out too low. Baseline serostatus was positive in only a handful of AZD1222 recipients. The repertoires were collected only after the peak T cell response. Spike-specific TCRs gained breadth and depth after people received two AZD1222 doses.

Germline V gene data show CDR1 as SGHTA and CDR2 as FQGNSA. Trimming cost V 4 bases and J 10 bases, with 29 bases left between them. The CDR3 loop spans 19 amino acids. Produced via immunoSEQ multiplex PCR; TCRdb's table is partial and in-frame only. The sample consists of tens of thousands of clones, around 90% of them appearing once. The rearrangement uses TRBV7-2 and TRBJ1-6; TRBD1 is a possible D gene (5 bases). Sequenced material: peripheral blood, taken on day 0 of AZD1222 vaccination. The clonotype comes from an adult in good health. CDR3 in DNA: TGTGCCAGCAGCTCCCCCTCCTCTAAGGGGACGAGTAGAGGGTCACCCCTCCACTTT. Translation gives CASSSPSSKGTSRGSPLHF.